Each of the 32 T cell receptor beta chains below was sequenced from the same sample in a study of long-term antiretroviral therapy in people with HIV. Version v3.0 of the immunoSEQ assay ran at survey level. Clones were read by immunoSEQ multiplex PCR, and TCRdb kept only the in-frame ones, dropping some. The table has about 25,000 clones, roughly nine tenths seen once. The material was unsorted PBMCs, obtained 1.9 years after starting antiretroviral therapy. The source is a woman aged 25 to 45 with HIV.

This clone was seen only a few times. The chain is built from TRBV29-1 and TRBJ1-2; D might be TRBD1 (6 bases). This CDR3 region has 10 residues. V was clipped by 6 bases and J by 10 bases, with 12 bases between them. The germline V gene has CDR1 SQVTM and CDR2 ANQGSEA. For the CDR3, the DNA is TGCAGCGTGGGCGGACAGTCCTACACCTTC. As protein: CSVGGQSYTF.

This sequence joins TRBV29-1 and TRBJ1-3, with D possibly matching TRBD1 (6 bases). The CDR3 covers 14 residues. V lost 4 bases to trimming and J lost 0 bases, with 10 bases between them. Germline V lookup: CDR1 SQVTM, CDR2 ANQGSEA. The CDR3 DNA is TGCAGCGTTGTATCAGGGGTCTCTGGAAACACCATATATTTT. The encoded protein is CSVVSGVSGNTIYF.

The V gene is TRBV9, the J gene TRBJ1-2; TRBD1 is a possible D gene (5 bases). Germline V gene sequence: CDR1 SGDLS, CDR2 YYNGEE. The CDR3 extends over 15 amino acids. Trimming shortened V by 3 bases and J by 8 bases, and 20 bases separated the two germline ends. The CDR3 reads CASSASPGPGHGYTF. For the CDR3, the DNA is TGTGCCAGCAGCGCCTCGCCGGGACCCGGGCACGGCTACACCTTC. The full variable domain, rest sourced from reference TRBV9 and TRBJ1-2, is DSGVTQTPKHLITATGQRVTLRCSPRSGDLSVYWYQQSLDQGLQFLIQYYNGEERAKGNILERFSAQQFPDLHSELNLSSLELGDSALYFCASSASPGPGHGYTFGSGTRLTVV.

The rearrangement joins TRBV6-6 to TRBJ2-5; 9 bases align to TRBD1. The CDR3 extends over 12 amino acids. Germline-derived CDR1 and CDR2 are MNHNY and SVGAGI (reference sequence). With 6 bases clipped from V and 4 bases from J, the junction kept 0 bases outside the gene matches. CDR3 region: CASRTGGETQYF. DNA of the CDR3: TGTGCCAGCAGGACAGGGGGAGAGACCCAGTACTTC.

The chain couples TRBV7-2 to TRBJ1-6; no clear D gene. The V and J ends lost 2 bases and 7 bases respectively, with 12 bases between them. Germline lookup yields CDR1 SGHTA and CDR2 FQGNSA. The CDR3 has 15 amino acids. The CDR3: CASSLMMVGNSPLHF. The CDR3 DNA follows: TGTGCCAGCAGCTTAATGATGGTGGGAAATTCACCCCTCCACTTT.

The V call is TRBV5-1, the J call TRBJ2-1; D is undetermined. With 1 base removed from V and 4 bases from J, the gap between germline ends came to 12 bases. Germline V gives CDR1 SGHRS, CDR2 YFSETQ. The CDR3 is 15 amino acids. For the CDR3, the DNA is TGCGCCAGCAGCTTGCCCTGGGGATCATACAATGAGCAGTTCTTC. Residues: CASSLPWGSYNEQFF.

The gene calls are TRBV29-1 and TRBJ1-2; D is perhaps TRBD1 (5 bases). Germline V gives CDR1 SQVTM, CDR2 ANQGSEA. This CDR3 has 11 amino acids. V was shortened by 4 bases and J by 2 bases, with 5 bases between the two germline ends. This chain's CDR3 is CSVAGNYGYTF. DNA for the CDR3: TGCAGCGTTGCAGGGAACTATGGCTACACCTTC.

The chain uses TRBV9 and TRBJ2-3; possible D gene TRBD2, 6 bases. V lost 4 bases and J lost 0, with 9 bases in between. The CDR3 is 14 amino acids. Germline V gene data show CDR1 as SGDLS and CDR2 as YYNGEE. The CDR3, as DNA: TGTGCCAGCAGCCCTGCGGGGAGCACAGATACGCAGTATTTT. This gives the protein CASSPAGSTDTQYF. The full variable domain, its missing parts supplied by reference TRBV9 and TRBJ2-3, is DSGVTQTPKHLITATGQRVTLRCSPRSGDLSVYWYQQSLDQGLQFLIQYYNGEERAKGNILERFSAQQFPDLHSELNLSSLELGDSALYFCASSPAGSTDTQYFGPGTRLTVL.

V is TRBV27 and J is TRBJ1-5, with D unresolved. The CDR3 contains 16 residues. V was trimmed by 6 bases and J by 0 bases, leaving 15 bases between them. The germline gives CDR1 MNHEY, CDR2 SMNVEV (reference sequence). As DNA, the CDR3 is TGTGCCAGCAGGAGGCAGAACGGTAATAGCAATCAGCCCCAGCATTTT. It is translated as CASRRQNGNSNQPQHF.

This clone was detected only once. The chain carries TRBV5-6 and TRBJ2-7, with 9 bases that match TRBD2. Trimming cost V 4 bases and J 1 base; bases outside gene matches: 6. Germline assignment: CDR1 SGHDT and CDR2 YYEEEE. This CDR3 spans 15 amino acids. Written as DNA, the CDR3 is TGTGCCAGCAGCCCCCGGGCGGGGGGGTCCTACGAGCAGTACTTC. Amino acids: CASSPRAGGSYEQYF.

This chain uses TRBV5-1 with TRBJ2-7; D gene ambiguous. Trimming took 2 bases from V and 1 from J, leaving 10 bases between them. The CDR3 spans 14 residues. The V gene's germline CDR1 is SGHRS and CDR2 YFSETQ. DNA for the CDR3: TGCGCCAGCAGCTTATTGAGCAGTTCCTACGAGCAGTACTTC. Residues: CASSLLSSSYEQYF.

The chain is built from TRBV11-1 and TRBJ2-7; 9 bases are a match to TRBD1. Trimming removed 5 bases from V and 6 bases from J; junction bases left unmatched: 8. Germline V gene data show CDR1 as SGHAT and CDR2 as FQDESV (reference sequence). The CDR3 spans 14 residues. CDR3: CASSHPDRGSEQYF. As DNA, the CDR3 is TGTGCCAGCAGCCACCCGGACAGGGGCTCCGAGCAGTACTTC.

This chain uses TRBV9 with TRBJ2-5; D gene unclear. V shed 0 bases and J shed 5 bases, with 8 bases lying between them. This CDR3 region has 13 residues. Germline-derived CDR1 and CDR2 are SGDLS and YYNGEE. CDR3 nucleotides: TGTGCCAGCAGCGTAGTAAATGGGGAGACCCAGTACTTC. Amino acid sequence: CASSVVNGETQYF.

This chain links TRBV29-1 with TRBJ1-1, with a tentative D call TRBD1 (6 bases). This CDR3 spans 13 amino acids. CDR1 is SQVTM, CDR2 ANQGSEA, per germline. The V and J ends lost 3 bases and 4 bases respectively, with 12 bases between them. The CDR3 region has the DNA TGCAGCGTTGATAGGGGGGGGAGCACTGAAGCTTTCTTT. This gives the protein CSVDRGGSTEAFF.

The chain recombines TRBV9 with TRBJ1-1; D is undetermined. CDR3 length: 15 residues. Germline V gives CDR1 SGDLS, CDR2 YYNGEE. The V end lost 0 bases, the J end lost 0 bases, and 9 bases lay between the germline ends. Here the CDR3 reads CASSVAEIMNTEAFF. The CDR3 nucleotides are TGTGCCAGCAGCGTAGCGGAGATCATGAACACTGAAGCTTTCTTT.

J is TRBJ2-1 and V is TRBV5-1, with 7 nucleotides matching TRBD2. Germline V gene data show CDR1 as SGHRS and CDR2 as YFSETQ. Germline trimming cut 0 bases from V and 4 bases from J; bases unmatched to any gene: 4. The CDR3 contains 15 residues. CDR3 nucleotide sequence: TGCGCCAGCAGCTTGGTCGGGGGGATTTACAATGAGCAGTTCTTC. Amino acid sequence: CASSLVGGIYNEQFF.

This chain links TRBV2 with TRBJ2-4; D possibly uses TRBD1 or TRBD2 (5 bases each). This CDR3 spans 16 amino acids. Germline loops: CDR1 SNHLY, CDR2 FYNNEI. V lost 11 bases and J lost 9, with 29 bases in between. The CDR3 DNA sequence: TGTGCCGGCCAGAGACCGACCGGGACCGCGGATGGCATTCAGTACTTC. Its translation is CAGQRPTGTADGIQYF.

This clone was counted once. The rearrangement joins TRBV5-1 to TRBJ1-1; D is unresolved. Trimming took 2 bases from V and 8 from J, leaving 7 bases between them. This CDR3 is 11 amino acids long. Germline assignment: CDR1 SGHRS and CDR2 YFSETQ. The CDR3 loop reads CASSFVGEAFF. CDR3 nucleotides: TGCGCCAGCAGCTTCGTGGGGGAAGCTTTCTTT.

V usage is TRBV5-1 and J usage is TRBJ2-5; the D is unclear. This CDR3 contains 13 residues. V dropped 3 bases and J dropped 3 bases, with 9 bases sitting between them. Germline CDR1 is SGHRS and CDR2 is YFSETQ. The CDR3 DNA is TGCGCCAGCAGCTCGACCCAGAAAGAGACCCAGTACTTC. Protein sequence: CASSSTQKETQYF. The full variable domain, in which reference TRBV5-1 and TRBJ2-5 provide the parts outside the CDR3, is KAGVTQTPRYLIKTRGQQVTLSCSPISGHRSVSWYQQTPGQGLQFLFEYFSETQRNKGNFPGRFSGRQFSNSRSEMNVSTLELGDSALYLCASSSTQKETQYFGPGTRLLVL.

This sequence joins TRBV5-4 and TRBJ2-7; D perhaps matches TRBD1 (5 bases). CDR1 is SGHNT and CDR2 is YYREEE in the germline V gene (reference sequence). The CDR3 loop spans 12 amino acids. Trimming stripped 5 bases from V and 3 bases from J, with 9 bases between. The CDR3 loop is CASRSDSYEQYF. The CDR3 DNA follows: TGTGCCAGCAGATCTGACAGCTACGAGCAGTACTTC.

This clone occurred a few times. This chain joins TRBV6-1 and TRBJ2-4, with 8 bases that match TRBD1. Looked up from germline, CDR1 is MNHNS and CDR2 is SASEGT. The CDR3 is made up of 15 amino acids. The junction had 10 bases not matched to a gene; V was cut back by 4 bases and J by 8 bases. In DNA, the CDR3 is TGTGCCAGCAGTGTGTTGCTTGTGACAGGGGACATTCAGTACTTC. Its protein product is CASSVLLVTGDIQYF.

Written as DNA, the CDR3 is TGTGCCAGCAGTATGAACGGGAACACTGAAGCTTTCTTT. Translated, it gives CASSMNGNTEAFF. The chain is built from TRBV4-2 and TRBJ1-1, with D unresolved. The CDR3 spans 13 residues. Per the germline V gene, CDR1 is LGHNA and CDR2 is YNFKEQ. With 6 bases removed from V and 1 base from J, the gap between germline ends came to 9 bases.

CDR3 amino acids: CASLGTSGERFTGYEQYF. The CDR3, as DNA: TGTGCCAGCCTAGGGACTAGCGGAGAACGCTTTACCGGCTACGAGCAGTACTTC. The chain couples TRBV28 to TRBJ2-7, with TRBD2 identical over 11 bases. The germline CDR1 and CDR2 sequences are MDHEN and SYDVKM. The CDR3 spans 18 residues. J lost 3 bases, V lost 8 bases, and 18 bases had no gene match.

The chain combines TRBV13 with TRBJ2-5; D may correspond to TRBD1 or TRBD2 (5 bases each). Germline CDR1 and CDR2: PRHDT and FYEKMQ (reference sequence). Trimming stripped 5 bases from V and 0 bases from J, with 16 bases between. CDR3 length equals 16 residues. The CDR3 nucleotides are TGTGCCAGCAGCCCTTCCGGGACCATGTACCAAGAGACCCAGTACTTC. This translates into CASSPSGTMYQETQYF. The full variable domain, completed using reference TRBV13 and TRBJ2-5, is AAGVIQSPRHLIKEKRETATLKCYPIPRHDTVYWYQQGPGQDPQFLISFYEKMQSDKGSIPDRFSAQQFSDYHSELNMSSLELGDSALYFCASSPSGTMYQETQYFGPGTRLLVL.

This rearrangement joins TRBV6-5 to TRBJ1-1; no reliable D call. Germline lookup yields CDR1 MNHEY and CDR2 SVGAGI. Trimming shortened V by 8 bases and J by 1 base, and 11 bases separated the two germline ends. CDR3 length: 13 amino acids. The CDR3 here is CASQSWGNTEAFF. The CDR3 DNA sequence: TGTGCCAGCCAATCTTGGGGGAACACTGAAGCTTTCTTT.

The gene calls are TRBV27 and TRBJ2-7; D may match TRBD1 or TRBD2 (6 bases each). Per the germline V gene, CDR1 is MNHEY and CDR2 is SMNVEV (reference sequence). The CDR3 spans 14 residues. V dropped 5 bases and J dropped 4 bases, with 15 bases sitting between them. The CDR3 reads CASSPHREAYEQYV. Here the CDR3 DNA reads TGTGCCAGCAGTCCTCACAGGGAGGCGTACGAGCAGTACGTC.

The chain recombines TRBV7-3 with TRBJ1-1; the D is unclear. From germline, CDR1 is SGHTA and CDR2 FQGTGA. V gave up 5 bases and J gave up 4 bases, with 8 bases separating them. This CDR3 has 12 residues. CDR3 coding DNA: TGTGCCAGCAGCGGTCTGGGCACTGAAGCTTTCTTT. Amino acid sequence: CASSGLGTEAFF.

V is TRBV28 and J is TRBJ1-5; TRBD1 matches 12 bases. Trimming cost V 5 bases and J 2 bases; bases outside gene matches: 4. Germline V CDR1 and CDR2: MDHEN, SYDVKM. The CDR3 has 16 amino acids. The DNA for the CDR3 is TGTGCCAGCAGTCGGGACAGGGGGCAAGGCAATCAGCCCCAGCATTTT. This sequence encodes CASSRDRGQGNQPQHF.

The genes are TRBV19 and TRBJ2-3; D gene unclear. Germline CDR1 LNHDA, CDR2 SQIVND (reference sequence). The CDR3 is 13 amino acids. V was cut by 5 bases and J by 8 bases, with 14 bases left in between. The CDR3 DNA reads as TGTGCCAGTAGTGCGTCCAGCCCAGGTACGCAGTATTTT. This sequence encodes CASSASSPGTQYF.

V gene TRBV7-8 combines with J gene TRBJ1-5; D is ambiguous. From germline, CDR1 is SGHVS and CDR2 FQNEAQ. Trimming shortened V by 1 base and J by 8 bases, and 12 bases separated the two germline ends. There are 14 residues in the CDR3. The CDR3 nucleotides are TGTGCCAGCAGCTTAGTCTCAGGCGGGGAGCCCCAGCATTTT. It encodes CASSLVSGGEPQHF.

The chain employs TRBV19 and TRBJ1-2; D is unclear. CDR1 is LNHDA, CDR2 SQIVND, per germline (reference sequence). The CDR3 has 13 amino acids. V lost 7 bases and J 0 bases, leaving 9 bases between the germline ends. CDR3 in DNA: TGTGCCAGTATGGACCCATCTAACTATGGCTACACCTTC. As protein: CASMDPSNYGYTF.

This clone was observed a single time. This rearrangement joins TRBV25-1 to TRBJ1-6; the match to TRBD1 covers 7 bases. CDR1 and CDR2 from the germline V gene are MGHDK and SYGVNS. This CDR3 is 15 amino acids long. V lost 2 bases and J lost 13; bases outside the gene matches: 11. DNA for the CDR3: TGTGCCAGCAGTGAAAGAATAGGGGGCGTAATCCCCCTCCACTTT. It translates to CASSERIGGVIPLHF.